This TCR beta chain was profiled in a study of cytomegalovirus exposure and HLA in healthy donors (dated by TCRdb to about 2017). Notes on the research overall: An earlier analysis of roughly 570 of the donors reported 276 Gb of sequence data and around 120 million unique TCR beta sequences obtained from approximately 180 million T cells. About 300 gigabases of sequencing data and approximately 92 million unique TCR sequences made up an early release that covered about 640 HLA-typed donors. Of the roughly 410 genotyped donors, 81% were placed in the genetic ancestry cluster associated with self-reported Caucasian donors. The study aimed to test whether cataloging public T cell receptors could reveal signatures of past pathogen exposure. The study profiled the T cell repertoires of hundreds of subjects by immunosequencing and related them to cytomegalovirus serostatus. A separate validation cohort of some 130 different subjects was used in addition to the 666-subject first cohort. To predict cytomegalovirus infection status, the study brought together high-throughput TCR immunosequencing, statistical association of individual TCRs with disease status, and machine learning. A later analysis re-examined previously published TCR beta repertoires from just over 650 donors and added high-resolution HLA genotyping to investigate patterns of TCR occurrence. In the later analysis, no new phenotypic data were used to find candidate immune exposures; instead, reliance was placed on TCR beta sequences and their occurrence across donors. In an earlier analysis of a few hundred of the donors, high-throughput TCR beta sequencing was used to judge whether each TCR beta V gene segment behaved as functional or pseudogenic. Alongside the repertoire data, information on donor age, sex, ethnicity and CMV serostatus was compiled. A later genetic analysis used genome-wide SNP genotypes for about 65% of the roughly 700 donors, treating that subset as a discovery cohort. Every discovery cohort repertoire had been produced on one sequencing platform. Class I and class II HLA loci were covered by the typing at four-digit resolution. The number of donors typed differed by locus, with roughly 620-630 for A, B, C, DRB1 and DQB1, 522 for DQA1, 600 to 610 for DPA1, and approximately 470 for DPB1. Because of strong linkage in the cohort, a few DR-DQ haplotypes were treated as single units for association and clustering. Across about 370 genotyped donors of the cohort, an average of about 200,000 unique TCR beta nucleotide sequences per donor were sequenced, and roughly 18% of those sequences were non-productive.

General study outcomes and caveats: An earlier analysis of 587 of the donors showed that most TCR beta V segments appeared in productive rearrangements either about 87% or about 30% of the time, which broadly matched IMGT annotations. The only immune exposure information available for the cohort was CMV serostatus. In this cohort, only TCR beta chains were sequenced, and detectable features were limited by the absence of alpha or paired-chain data. Presence/absence analyses assumed roughly uniform sequencing depth across donors, an assumption that may not hold. Assigning TCR associations to individual alleles was difficult when HLA alleles, especially DR and DQ, strongly co-occurred. The classifier was reported to diagnose cytomegalovirus status with high specificity and sensitivity in both the original cohort and the validation cohort. Linkage disequilibrium might explain the correlated functional status among segregating V segments, but an unknown experimental factor could not be excluded. Because the 87-base-pair reads could not distinguish some IMGT-functional V segments, including TRBV6-2 and TRBV6-3, those segments were excluded. Because counts were too low, about 18 rarely observed V segments, including chromosome 9 orphons, were excluded from the earlier analysis of about 500 of the donors. Several of the top co-occurrence clusters appeared to be linked to parvovirus B19, influenza, CMV and Epstein-Barr virus, according to a later analysis. Across donors, most TCR sequences were observed very rarely, whereas some public TCRs were present in many individuals. In vitro tests confirmed that a few of the cytomegalovirus-associated TCR beta chains recognize cytomegalovirus antigens. HLA typing was unavailable for some donors at each locus, so association tests used only the typed subset. In a later genetic analysis, a missense DCLRE1C variant was associated with V-gene and J-gene trimming of TCR beta chains, and the association was replicated in an independent cohort. A further reported finding was that TCR beta sequences accurately predicted the HLA-A and HLA-B alleles for most subjects in the first cohort. Compared with equally common non-associated chains, HLA-associated TCR beta chains in a later analysis were more clonally expanded and had lower generation probabilities. In the study, approximately 150 TCR beta chains were listed as associated with cytomegalovirus. Most CMV-associated TCR beta chains appeared to be HLA-restricted in a later analysis, and the HLA associations seemed to be driven largely by CMV exposure. According to the authors, the approach could potentially be generalized to other disease states and immunological phenotypes. According to a later genetic analysis, donors in an Asian-associated ancestry cluster had fewer N-insertions in productive TCRs than the approximately 690-donor mean. A cluster of highly shared sequence variants was judged likely to be a technical artifact of the sequencing pipeline. Specific HLA alleles were associated with 18,000 or so TCR beta sequences at a false discovery rate of 0.05 in a later analysis. In a later analysis, the rate of TCR association differed among HLA loci, with DRB1 alleles having the most associated TCRs and HLA-C alleles having the fewest.

In total, 600 or so healthy bone marrow donors made up the cohort. Cohort members were all nominally healthy when sampled, although unrecorded immune exposures were likely present. The donor tested CMV seronegative, placing the donor among the 350 to 400 seronegative members of the cohort. Each donor provided a peripheral blood sample, and peripheral blood mononuclear cells were used for TCR beta sequencing. The Qiagen DNeasy Blood Extraction Kit was used to extract genomic DNA from the blood cell samples. Note on this clone: No antigen is known for it. No base-level quality is on record; no much larger clone is a single base apart.

CDR1 SGHKS and CDR2 YYEKEE were looked up in the germline V gene (reference sequence). Germline trimming amounts to 3 bases on V and 4 bases on J, with 7 as the count of junction bases outside the gene matches. The cysteine opens and the phenylalanine closes a CDR3 of 16 amino acids. Of the read, only the CDR3 DNA is kept; its 48 bases are in frame from base 1. Receptor amplification or capture employed the immunoSEQ multiplex PCR assay. For the multiplex PCR, a mixture combining 60 forward primers for TCR Vbeta segments and 13 reverse primers for TCR Jbeta segments was used. A multiplex PCR assay on genomic DNA amplified the CDR3 region of rearranged TCR beta genes. The Illumina HiSeq System was used to sequence the amplified TCR beta libraries as 87-base-pair reads. Processing in the source paper ran as follows. Across the 670 or so repertoires, a later analysis counted approximately 83 million unique TCR beta chains, approximately 12 million of which were shared by at least two donors. Raw reads were error-corrected and collapsed into unique sequences by a nearest-neighbor algorithm in which closely related sequences were merged to remove PCR and sequencing errors. Alignment of CDR3 sequences to IMGT reference sequences was used to assign V, D and J gene segments. For a sequence to be retained, a match of at least six nucleotides to both a V gene segment and a J gene segment was required. A rearrangement counted as productive if the CDR3 had no stop codons and remained in frame with V and J, and every other rearrangement counted as non-productive. CDR3 was defined by IMGT convention, running from the second conserved V-encoded cysteine to the conserved J-encoded phenylalanine. Sequences without an unambiguous match to a single V gene segment were excluded from the earlier analysis of 450 to 650 of the donors. In an earlier analysis of a few hundred of the donors, V segments were called functional above 56.7% productive rearrangements and were called segregating when the between-donor standard deviation exceeded 5%. A statistical classification framework was built for diagnosing cytomegalovirus status from the catalog of TCR beta chain sequences. V and J gene assignment, in a later analysis, came from comparing TCR nucleotide sequences with IMGT/GENE-DB human TR gene sequences. Using the TCRdist pipeline, a later analysis assigned CDR3 sequences along with most-parsimonious VDJ recombination scenarios. In a later analysis, each TCR beta chain was defined by its CDR3 amino acid sequence together with its V-gene family, and reads without a unique V-gene family were excluded. In a later analysis, 450 to 600 highly shared, low-generation-probability nucleotide sequences were removed to address suspected cross-contamination and a sequencing artifact. In a later analysis, a clonal expansion index was calculated for each public chain from normalized within-repertoire ranks of inferred template counts. In a later analysis, generation probabilities were computed with a VDJ recombination model fitted to out-of-frame rearrangements, and the resulting probabilities were checked against IGoR. In a later analysis, TCR-TCR, TCR-HLA and TCR-CMV co-occurrence was scored with hypergeometric tests, and a repertoire-size bias correction was applied to TCR pairs. To estimate false discovery rates, a later analysis permuted the HLA or CMV assignments 20 times. In a later analysis, co-occurring TCRs were grouped using DBSCAN, and TCRdist sequence similarity was added for clustering within HLA-allele-positive subsets. Co-occurrence clustering excluded repertoires with fewer than 30,000 or more than 120,000 public chains, plus five with anomalous nucleotide sharing. TCRdb stores this immuneACCESS table with in-frame sequences only. Part of the clones is absent; in the studies checked, under half of the shortfall reflects unresolved V genes, and no reason is known for the rest. V, J and clone size are those of that table, while D and trimming were read from the DNA. Here the sample has around 140,000 clones; more than 70% occur a single time. Clones ranked in the top ten supply 0.94% of the sample.

This clonotype originated in a woman in her sixties in good health and CMV-seronegative. The sequence joins TRBV5-5 to TRBJ2-2, with 9 junctional bases fitting TRBD2. The sequencing input was PBMCs. The nucleotide sequence reads TGTGCCAGCAGCTCGATTAGCGGGAGTACCACCGGGGAGCTGTTTTTT. Its product reads: CASSSISGSTTGELFF.